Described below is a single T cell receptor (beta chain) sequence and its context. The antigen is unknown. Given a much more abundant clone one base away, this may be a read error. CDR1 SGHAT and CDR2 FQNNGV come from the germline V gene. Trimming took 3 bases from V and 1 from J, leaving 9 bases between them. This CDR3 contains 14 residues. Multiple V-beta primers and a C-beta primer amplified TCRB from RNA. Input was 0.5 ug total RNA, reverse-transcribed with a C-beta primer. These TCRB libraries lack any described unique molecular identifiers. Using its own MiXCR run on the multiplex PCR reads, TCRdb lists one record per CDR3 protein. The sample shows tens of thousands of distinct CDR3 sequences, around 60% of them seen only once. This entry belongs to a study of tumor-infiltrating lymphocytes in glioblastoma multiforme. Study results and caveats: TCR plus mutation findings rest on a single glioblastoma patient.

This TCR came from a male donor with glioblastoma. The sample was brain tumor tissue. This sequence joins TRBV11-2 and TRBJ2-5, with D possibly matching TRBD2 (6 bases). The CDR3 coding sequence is TGTGCCAGCAGCTTCCGACTAGTCCAAGAGACCCAGTACTTC. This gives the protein CASSFRLVQETQYF.